Listed below are T cell receptor beta chains from one sample, sequenced in a study of circulating and synovial CD4+ cells in juvenile arthritis. Clones were read by immunoSEQ multiplex PCR, and TCRdb kept only the in-frame ones, dropping some. The table shows 39,000 or so clones, with 85% to 95% occurring only once. The sample was CD4+ T cells from blood. These receptor sequences come from a human donor with juvenile idiopathic arthritis. Both conserved end residues are part of each CDR3. Each record gives: CDR3 protein, CDR3 DNA, V gene, clone size, D gene, J gene, CDR3 length. D genes are given only for firm matches. Clone size appears in some rows only: once, few, many, or a class for an expanded clone.

CASSLKGGGNEKLFF TGTGCCAGCAGCTTAAAAGGCGGGGGGAACGAAAAACTGTTTTTT TRBV7-3 - - TRBJ1-4 15
CASSPPIQAAGGETQYF TGTGCCAGCTCACCACCCATTCAGGCGGCGGGCGGGGAGACCCAGTACTTC TRBV18 - - TRBJ2-5 17
CASSPSFDGETQYF TGCGCCAGCAGTCCTAGTTTTGACGGGGAGACCCAGTACTTC TRBV10-1 once - TRBJ2-5 14
CAIKETNRVATEAFF TGTGCCATCAAAGAGACAAACAGGGTGGCCACTGAAGCTTTCTTT TRBV10-3 - - TRBJ1-1 15
CASSLGRLGTAYTEAFF TGTGCCAGCAGCTTAGGGCGTCTGGGGACAGCGTACACTGAAGCTTTCTTT TRBV7-3 - TRBD1 TRBJ1-1 17
CASSLTGYNEQFF TGTGCCAGCAGCCTGACGGGATACAATGAGCAGTTCTTC TRBV5-4 - - TRBJ2-1 13
CASSPFGTATEAFF TGTGCCAGCTCCCCGTTCGGGACAGCCACTGAAGCTTTCTTT TRBV18 - TRBD1 TRBJ1-1 14
CASSLVRERRGYTF TGCGCCAGCAGCTTGGTCCGGGAGAGGAGAGGCTACACCTTC TRBV5-1 - - TRBJ1-2 14
CASSRGLAGTSTDTQYF TGCGCCAGCAGCCGGGGACTAGCGGGCACTAGCACAGATACGCAGTATTTT TRBV4-1 - TRBD2 TRBJ2-3 17
CASSLLQGREAFF TGTGCCAGCAGTTTATTGCAGGGGAGAGAGGCTTTCTTT TRBV27 - - TRBJ1-1 13
CAIRTGPYQETQYF TGTGCCATCAGGACAGGCCCGTACCAAGAGACCCAGTACTTC TRBV10-3 - - TRBJ2-5 14
CASSRRGTGNTEAFF TGCGCCAGCAGCCGCCGAGGAACAGGGAACACTGAAGCTTTCTTT TRBV4-3 - - TRBJ1-1 15
CASSVGSDSLYEQYF TGTGCCAGCAGCGTAGGGTCAGACAGCCTCTACGAGCAGTACTTC TRBV9 - - TRBJ2-7 15
CASSLIGDTGELFF TGCGCCAGCAGCTTAATAGGGGACACCGGGGAGCTGTTTTTT TRBV5-1 - - TRBJ2-2 14
CASSWGEGPKGYTF TGTGCCAGCAGCTGGGGGGAGGGCCCCAAGGGCTACACCTTC TRBV7-9 - - TRBJ1-2 14
CASRGGGAWDEQFF TGTGCCAGCAGAGGCGGGGGGGCCTGGGATGAGCAGTTCTTC TRBV4-2 - TRBD2 TRBJ2-1 14
CASSYQTGPTYEQYF TGTGCCAGCAGTTATCAGACAGGTCCCACCTACGAGCAGTACTTC TRBV27 - - TRBJ2-7 15
CASSLTRGVAYNEQFF TGTGCCAGCAGCCTAACCCGGGGGGTAGCCTACAATGAGCAGTTCTTC TRBV7-8 - TRBD2 TRBJ2-1 16
CASSRLDSSYNEQFF TGTGCCAGCAGCCGCCTCGACTCGTCCTACAATGAGCAGTTCTTC TRBV7-9 - - TRBJ2-1 15
CASSAHQVPGGYTF TGTGCCAGCAGCGCTCACCAGGTCCCCGGTGGCTACACCTTC TRBV7-2 - - TRBJ1-2 14
CASRPGTDYEQYF TGTGCCAGTAGGCCCGGGACAGACTACGAGCAGTACTTC TRBV19 - TRBD1 TRBJ2-7 13
CAWSGQGGGYTF TGTGCCTGGTCGGGACAGGGAGGGGGCTACACCTTC TRBV30 - TRBD1 TRBJ1-2 12
CASSDQGTVIYEQYF TGTGCCAGCAGTGACCAGGGGACGGTGATCTACGAGCAGTACTTC TRBV6-1 - - TRBJ2-7 15
CASREGEGKMFF TGTGCCAGCAGAGAGGGGGAGGGGAAGATGTTTTTT TRBV6-1 - - TRBJ2-2 12
CAISMGLAGVQETQYF TGTGCCATCAGTATGGGACTAGCGGGGGTTCAAGAGACCCAGTACTTC TRBV10-3 - TRBD2 TRBJ2-5 16
CASSYGTGAETQYF TGCGCCAGCAGCTACGGGACAGGGGCAGAGACCCAGTACTTC TRBV10-2 - TRBD1 TRBJ2-5 14
CAISESQGSGNTIYF TGTGCCATCAGTGAGTCTCAGGGTTCTGGAAACACCATATATTTT TRBV10-3 - - TRBJ1-3 15
CASREGLPRPEAFF TGTGCCAGCAGAGAGGGACTGCCCCGCCCTGAAGCTTTCTTT TRBV7-2 - - TRBJ1-1 14
CASSLSRETQYF TGTGCCAGCAGCTTATCTCGGGAGACCCAGTACTTC TRBV5-4 - - TRBJ2-5 12
CASSLQGGGTEAFF TGTGCCAGCAGTTTACAGGGTGGGGGCACTGAAGCTTTCTTT TRBV6-4 - - TRBJ1-1 14
CASSLGQGNEQYF TGTGCCAGCAGCTTAGGACAGGGCAACGAGCAGTACTTC TRBV7-3 - TRBD1 TRBJ2-7 13
CASSQAPGGPNYGYTF TGCGCCAGCAGCCAAGCCCCAGGGGGGCCTAACTATGGCTACACCTTC TRBV4-1 - TRBD1 TRBJ1-2 16
CASSLPTSGGPYQETQYF TGTGCCAGCAGCCTCCCGACTAGCGGGGGGCCGTACCAAGAGACCCAGTACTTC TRBV5-4 - TRBD2 TRBJ2-5 18
CASKGTGGAGNYGYTF TGTGCCAGTAAGGGGACAGGGGGCGCGGGAAACTATGGCTACACCTTC TRBV19 - TRBD1 TRBJ1-2 16
CASSVVRGTSGDYEQYF TGTGCCAGCAGCGTAGTCCGGGGGACTAGCGGGGACTACGAGCAGTACTTC TRBV9 - TRBD2 TRBJ2-7 17
CASSLAYRENYGYTF TGTGCCAGCAGCTTAGCCTACAGGGAAAACTATGGCTACACCTTC TRBV7-8 - - TRBJ1-2 15
CASASTGKWGNQPQHF TGTGCCAGCGCCTCAACAGGGAAGTGGGGCAATCAGCCCCAGCATTTT TRBV5-8 - - TRBJ1-5 16
CASSPTGWATNEKLFF TGTGCCAGCAGCCCGACAGGTTGGGCAACTAATGAAAAACTGTTTTTT TRBV27 - - TRBJ1-4 16
CASSQARAKGETQYF TGTGCCAGCAGCCAAGCGCGGGCGAAAGGAGAGACCCAGTACTTC TRBV4-2 - - TRBJ2-5 15
CASSVGRANSPLHF TGTGCCAGCAGCGTGGGCAGGGCTAATTCCCCCCTCCACTTT TRBV9 - - TRBJ1-6 14
CASSQERQGIGTEAFF TGCGCCAGCAGCCAAGAGAGGCAGGGCATTGGGACTGAAGCTTTCTTT TRBV4-1 - - TRBJ1-1 16
CASSNPAGTYNEQFF TGTGCCAGCAGCAACCCGGCCGGGACTTACAATGAGCAGTTCTTC TRBV5-4 - - TRBJ2-1 15
CASSTGTSGGAFGTQYF TGTGCCAGCAGTACCGGGACTAGCGGGGGGGCCTTCGGTACGCAGTATTTT TRBV27 - TRBD2 TRBJ2-3 17
CASSYSRTGGSTF TGTGCCAGCAGCTATAGCCGGACAGGGGGCAGCACCTTC TRBV11-2 - TRBD1 TRBJ1-2 13
CASRLSGGEQFF TGCGCCAGCAGACTGTCAGGGGGCGAGCAGTTCTTC TRBV10-2 - TRBD1 TRBJ2-1 12
CASSGRGSNQPQHF TGTGCCAGCAGTGGCAGGGGAAGCAATCAGCCCCAGCATTTT TRBV7-2 - - TRBJ1-5 14
CASSPSKRGLEAFF TGTGCCAGCAGTCCTTCAAAAAGGGGTCTTGAAGCTTTCTTT TRBV6-5 once - TRBJ1-1 14
CASSAGSRANYGYTF TGTGCCAGCAGCGCGGGAAGCCGAGCTAACTATGGCTACACCTTC TRBV9 - - TRBJ1-2 15
CASSLQGDRVNQPQHF TGTGCCAGCAGCTTACAGGGTGACAGAGTAAATCAGCCCCAGCATTTT TRBV11-2 - - TRBJ1-5 16
CASSRQGAGEQYF TGTGCCAGCAGTAGACAGGGGGCGGGCGAGCAGTACTTC TRBV2 - TRBD1 TRBJ2-7 13